The present T cell receptor (beta chain) was sequenced within a study of blood T cell repertoires in COVID-19. Study context: The study drew acute and convalescent COVID-19 samples from the United States, Italy and Spain.

The authors' processing: Cell counts per sample came from amplifying reference gene primers. Profiled with immunoSEQ multiplex PCR; TCRdb holds only in-frame clones, not every one. The DNA was the basis for D and trimming; V, J and clone size are from that table. Among under 200,000 clones listed, 70% to 90% were seen once. Germline lookup yields CDR1 MDHEN and CDR2 SYDVKM. This CDR3 has 15 residues. Trimming took 1 base from V and 1 from J, leaving 10 bases between them. The sequence came from a man aged 45-65 years with active or convalescent COVID-19. The rearrangement uses TRBV28 and TRBJ1-1; D not resolved. The specimen was peripheral blood. CDR3 sequence reads: CASSLLVQTNTEAFF. CDR3 bases: TGTGCCAGCAGTTTATTGGTACAGACGAACACTGAAGCTTTCTTT.